A selection of T cell receptor beta chains follows, all from one sample in a study of cytomegalovirus exposure and HLA in healthy donors. Here immunoSEQ multiplex PCR was the method, and the copy in TCRdb shows in-frame clones only, minus some. The table has about 300,000 clones, over 75% seen once. Sequenced sample: PBMCs. Every receptor here comes from a woman aged 18 to 35 in good health and CMV-seronegative. Each CDR3 is given with its conserved first and last residue. D genes are given only for firm matches. Some rows have no size entry. The others give once, few or many, or a class for an expanded clone.

V	J	D	size	CDR3	DNA
TRBV6-5	TRBJ2-1	TRBD1	NA	CATFTPGQDNEQFF	TGTGCCACCTTCACACCGGGACAGGACAATGAGCAGTTCTTC
TRBV30	TRBJ2-3	NA	many	CAWSPPGTDTQYF	TGTGCCTGGAGTCCTCCCGGCACAGATACGCAGTATTTT
TRBV5-1	TRBJ2-4	NA	NA	CASSPSTVENIQYF	TGCGCCAGCAGCCCGTCGACAGTCGAAAACATTCAGTACTTC
TRBV10-3	TRBJ1-1	NA	few	CAITQGANTEAFF	TGTGCCATCACTCAGGGTGCGAACACTGAAGCTTTCTTT
TRBV5-1	TRBJ2-5	TRBD1	NA	CASSFGQGRVLHQETQYF	TGCGCCAGCAGCTTCGGACAGGGTCGGGTTCTGCACCAAGAGACCCAGTACTTC
TRBV7-3	TRBJ2-2	NA	NA	CASSPGGPGTGELFF	TGTGCCAGCAGCCCAGGAGGGCCTGGCACCGGGGAGCTGTTTTTT
TRBV5-1	TRBJ1-1	TRBD1	NA	CASSSTGEGAAFF	TGCGCCAGCAGCTCGACAGGGGAGGGAGCGGCTTTCTTT
TRBV15	TRBJ2-6	TRBD1	once	CATSREGQGALGGGANVLTF	TGTGCCACCAGCAGAGAGGGACAGGGGGCTCTTGGGGGTGGGGCCAACGTCCTGACTTTC
TRBV19	TRBJ2-7	NA	NA	CASASGSPYEQYF	TGTGCCAGCGCCTCCGGGTCACCCTACGAGCAGTACTTC
TRBV6-1	TRBJ2-7	TRBD1	NA	CASSDRGHSYEQYF	TGTGCCAGCAGTGACAGGGGGCACTCCTACGAGCAGTACTTC
TRBV2	TRBJ1-4	NA	few	CASSGPGSKLFF	TGTGCCAGCAGTGGCCCCGGTAGCAAACTGTTTTTT
TRBV4-1	TRBJ1-5	NA	NA	CASSYSLGAAGDQPQHF	TGCGCCAGCAGCTATTCCTTGGGGGCGGCGGGTGATCAGCCCCAGCATTTT
TRBV2	TRBJ2-1	TRBD2	few	CASSKGTSGSNNEQFF	TGTGCCAGCAGTAAAGGGACTAGCGGGAGTAACAATGAGCAGTTCTTC
TRBV5-1	TRBJ1-1	TRBD1	once	CASSLAAGGYTEAFF	TGCGCCAGCAGCTTGGCCGCAGGGGGTTATACTGAAGCTTTCTTT
TRBV9	TRBJ2-1	TRBD2	NA	CASSVYLAGGNEQFF	TGTGCCAGCAGCGTGTACCTAGCGGGAGGAAATGAGCAGTTCTTC
TRBV18	TRBJ2-1	NA	NA	CASSTRDYNEQFF	TGTGCCAGCTCAACTAGGGACTACAATGAGCAGTTCTTC
TRBV18	TRBJ2-5	NA	once	CASSLAVISETQYF	TGTGCCAGCTCACTCGCGGTTATCTCAGAGACCCAGTACTTC
TRBV5-1	TRBJ2-5	TRBD2	NA	CASSLTSGQETQYF	TGCGCCAGCAGCTTGACTAGCGGGCAAGAGACCCAGTACTTC
TRBV5-5	TRBJ2-6	NA	NA	CASSLTPGRSGANVLTF	TGTGCCAGCAGCCTAACACCAGGTCGTTCTGGGGCCAACGTCCTGACTTTC